One and the same sample provided the 6 T cell receptor beta chains below, sequenced in a study of T cells after yellow fever vaccination. TCRdb reprocessed the 5' RACE reads with MiXCR, giving one entry per CDR3 protein. The profile shows roughly 250,000 distinct CDR3 sequences, over 10% of them singletons. Sequencing used CD4+ T cells sorted from PBMCs, obtained 45 days after the yellow fever booster vaccination. The receptor set was obtained from a young man who received the YFV17D yellow fever vaccine.

This clonotype has a single count. The genes are TRBV20-1 and TRBJ1-2; a weak D match, TRBD1 (5 bases). The CDR3 consists of 13 residues. Per the germline V gene, CDR1 is DFQATT and CDR2 is SNEGSKA (reference sequence). Trimming cost V 6 bases and J 6 bases, with 17 bases left between them. The CDR3 coding sequence is TGCAGTGCCCGACGCGGGAAAGGGGATGGCTACACCTTC. It is translated as CSARRGKGDGYTF.

This clonotype appeared a few times. DNA for the CDR3: TGCAGTGCTCCGGGACAGGGGGGAAACACCATATATTTT. It specifies CSAPGQGGNTIYF. This chain joins TRBV20-1 and TRBJ1-3, with TRBD1 matching over 10 bases. This CDR3 region has 13 residues. Germline V CDR1 and CDR2: DFQATT, SNEGSKA (reference sequence). Germline trimming cut 5 bases from V and 4 bases from J; bases unmatched to any gene: 2.

This clonotype came up many times. This sequence joins TRBV5-1 and TRBJ2-1, with D unclear. Deletions cut 0 bases from V and 0 bases from J, with 13 bases between. The CDR3 runs to 17 residues. Germline V gives CDR1 SGHRS, CDR2 YFSETQ. CDR3 amino acids: CASSLARWDTSYNEQFF. The CDR3 DNA reads TGCGCCAGCAGCTTGGCCAGGTGGGATACCTCCTACAATGAGCAGTTCTTC.

This clonotype was seen a handful of times. The chain uses TRBV20-1 and TRBJ1-1; D is uncertain. Germline-derived CDR1 and CDR2 are DFQATT and SNEGSKA (reference sequence). The germline V and J ends were trimmed by 6 bases and 5 bases, with 13 bases remaining between them. This CDR3 region has 12 residues. The DNA of the CDR3 is TGCAGTGCAAGCCAACATAAGACTGAAGCTTTCTTT. Protein product: CSASQHKTEAFF.

The chain is built from TRBV20-1 and TRBJ2-2, with TRBD2 identical over 13 bases. The V segment lost 1 base and the J segment 0 bases; nucleotides outside the gene matches: 2. Per the germline V gene, CDR1 is DFQATT and CDR2 is SNEGSKA (reference sequence). This CDR3 is 17 amino acids long. The CDR3 is CSARGGLAGSNTGELFF. DNA of the CDR3: TGCAGTGCTAGAGGGGGACTAGCGGGGTCGAACACCGGGGAGCTGTTTTTT.

This chain joins TRBV12-3 or TRBV12-4 and TRBJ2-5; D unresolved. The CDR3 has 14 residues. Trimming stripped 7 bases from V and 1 base from J, with 13 bases between. CDR3 bases: TGTGCCAGCACCTTAAGATGGGTCCAAGAGACCCAGTACTTC. Protein sequence: CASTLRWVQETQYF.